Presented here are 12 T cell receptor beta chains from one specimen sequenced in a study of shared clonotypes between healthy human individuals. Sequencing used immunoSEQ multiplex PCR; TCRdb keeps in-frame clones, though not all of them. The profile shows more than 2,000,000 clones, just over 90% of them singletons. Sequencing used naive CD4+ T cells sorted from blood. Subset in this sample: CD45RA+ positively selected. All receptors come from a man aged 18-30 years in good health.

This clone has only one observation. The gene calls are TRBV4-1 and TRBJ2-1; D might be TRBD2 (6 bases). The V end was cut by 1 base, the J end by 5 bases, with 9 bases between. The CDR3 length is 14 residues. Germline CDR1 MGHRA, CDR2 YSYEKL. Here the CDR3 DNA reads TGCGCCAGCAGCCAAGGACTAGTCAACAATGAGCAGTTCTTC. Encoded protein: CASSQGLVNNEQFF.

Remarks on this clone: Additional DNA sequences in this sample encode the identical CDR3. The chain employs TRBV27 and TRBJ2-7; a weak D match, TRBD1 (5 bases). With 3 bases removed from V and 2 bases from J, the gap between germline ends came to 8 bases. The CDR3 covers 13 residues. Germline lookup yields CDR1 MNHEY and CDR2 SMNVEV (reference sequence). The CDR3 nucleotides are TGTGCCAGCAGTTTTCAGGGCCCCTACGAGCAGTACTTC. Residues: CASSFQGPYEQYF.

This chain connects TRBV10-1 to TRBJ2-2; D is tentatively TRBD1 or TRBD2 (5 bases each). The CDR3 loop spans 14 amino acids. Germline V gene data show CDR1 as WNHNN and CDR2 as SYGVQD (reference sequence). The V end was cut by 5 bases, the J end by 13 bases, with 20 bases between. The DNA of the CDR3 is TGCGCCAGCAGTTGTCGAGGACACGGGGTCGGGCTGTTTTTT. It translates to CASSCRGHGVGLFF.

The V gene is TRBV18, the J gene TRBJ1-5; possibly TRBD1 for D (6 bases). In germline, CDR1 is KGHSH, CDR2 LQKENI. With 6 bases removed from V and 9 bases from J, the gap between germline ends came to 15 bases. CDR3 size: 13 residues. This CDR3 is CASSSGEGRPQHF. CDR3 in DNA: TGTGCCAGCTCCTCAGGGGAGGGAAGGCCCCAGCATTTT.

With regard to this clone: Sequence at one end of the junction differs from germline and may be a read error. The gene calls are TRBV19 and TRBJ2-3; the match to TRBD2 covers 7 bases. CDR3 size: 11 residues. From germline, CDR1 is LNHDA and CDR2 SQIVND (reference sequence). In DNA form, the CDR3 reads TGTGCCAGTAGGGGAGGGAGAGTGAGGCATTTT. Translating it yields CASRGGRVRHF.

The chain employs TRBV13 and TRBJ2-7, with unresolved D. The CDR3 is 14 amino acids. CDR1 and CDR2 (germline): PRHDT, FYEKMQ (reference sequence). The ends were cut back, 0 bases at V and 5 bases at J, with 11 bases in the middle. This CDR3 is CASSLGESSNEQYF. The CDR3 bases are TGTGCCAGCAGCTTAGGGGAATCGTCGAACGAGCAGTACTTC.

The chain employs TRBV12-5 and TRBJ2-7; 9 bases map to TRBD1. The CDR3 runs 18 residues. The ends lost 4 bases at V and 4 bases at J; junction bases unmatched: 17. Germline values: CDR1 LGHNT, CDR2 FRNRAP. CDR3 protein: CASGSWDRDNVNRYEQYF. Written as DNA, the CDR3 is TGTGCTAGTGGTTCGTGGGACAGGGACAACGTCAACCGATACGAGCAGTACTTC.

The rearrangement uses TRBV14 and TRBJ2-6; D call uncertain. In germline, CDR1 is SGHDN, CDR2 FVKESK. The V end was cut by 6 bases, the J end by 0 bases, with 15 bases between. The CDR3 is 17 residues long. CDR3 loop: CASRRFSTVSGANVLTF. The CDR3 DNA sequence: TGTGCCAGCAGAAGATTTTCAACAGTCTCTGGGGCCAACGTCCTGACTTTC.

The rearrangement joins TRBV10-2 to TRBJ2-1, with D unclear. This CDR3 region has 14 residues. The germline V gene encodes CDR1 WSHSY and CDR2 SAAADI. V was trimmed by 11 bases and J by 4 bases, leaving 18 bases between them. CDR3 DNA sequence: TGCGCCGCCCGAAAGGGTCCAACGTACAATGAGCAGTTCTTC. It translates to CAARKGPTYNEQFF.

The V and J genes are TRBV5-1 and TRBJ2-7; D may correspond to TRBD1 or TRBD2 (5 bases each). V was pared by 1 base and J by 0 bases, with 8 bases between. Germline V gives CDR1 SGHRS, CDR2 YFSETQ. This CDR3 comprises 14 residues. The CDR3 sequence is CASSLRGVSYEQYF. The CDR3 DNA follows: TGCGCCAGCAGCTTGAGAGGGGTCTCCTACGAGCAGTACTTC.

The V and J genes are TRBV30 and TRBJ1-6; TRBD1 aligns across 7 bases. J was trimmed by 7 bases and V by 1 base; bases with no gene match: 7. Germline V lookup: CDR1 GTSNPN, CDR2 SVGIG (reference sequence). The length of the CDR3 is 15 residues. CDR3 protein: CAWSGQGLPNSPLHF. The CDR3 coding sequence is TGTGCCTGGAGTGGACAGGGCCTTCCCAATTCACCCCTCCACTTT.

This chain connects TRBV7-2 to TRBJ2-2; 7 bases are a match to TRBD2. After removal of 1 base from V and 2 bases from J, the junction contained 7 bases not matched to a gene. Germline-derived CDR1 and CDR2 are SGHTA and FQGNSA. The CDR3 length is 17 residues. In nucleotides, the CDR3 is TGTGCCAGCAGCTTAGTGTCAGCGGGAAAAAACACCGGGGAGCTGTTTTTT. Its translation: CASSLVSAGKNTGELFF. The full variable domain, in which reference TRBV7-2 and TRBJ2-2 provide the parts outside the CDR3, is GAGVSQSPSNKVTEKGKDVELRCDPISGHTALYWYRQSLGQGLEFLIYFQGNSAPDKSGLPSDRFSAERTGGSVSTLTIQRTQQEDSAVYLCASSLVSAGKNTGELFFGEGSRLTVL.